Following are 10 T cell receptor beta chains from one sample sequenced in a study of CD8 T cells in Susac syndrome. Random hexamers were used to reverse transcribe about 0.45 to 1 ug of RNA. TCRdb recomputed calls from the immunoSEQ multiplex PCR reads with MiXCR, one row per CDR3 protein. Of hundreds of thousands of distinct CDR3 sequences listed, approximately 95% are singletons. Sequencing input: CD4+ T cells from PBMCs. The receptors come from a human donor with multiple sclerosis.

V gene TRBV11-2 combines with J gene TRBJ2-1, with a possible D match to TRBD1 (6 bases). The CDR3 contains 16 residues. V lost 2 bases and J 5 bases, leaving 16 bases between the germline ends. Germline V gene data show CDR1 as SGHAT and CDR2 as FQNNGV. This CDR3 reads CASSLRDTRTNNEQFF. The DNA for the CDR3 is TGTGCCAGCAGCTTACGGGACACCCGAACAAACAATGAGCAGTTCTTC. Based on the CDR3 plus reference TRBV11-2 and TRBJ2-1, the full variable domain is EAGVAQSPRYKIIEKRQSVAFWCNPISGHATLYWYQQILGQGPKLLIQFQNNGVVDDSQLPKDRFSAERLKGVDSTLKIQPAKLEDSAVYLCASSLRDTRTNNEQFFGPGTRLTVL.

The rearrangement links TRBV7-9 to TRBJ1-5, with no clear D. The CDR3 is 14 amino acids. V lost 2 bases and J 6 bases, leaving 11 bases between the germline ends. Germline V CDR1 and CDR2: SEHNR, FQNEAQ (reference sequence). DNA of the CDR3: TGTGCCAGCAGCTTATTGGAGTTGGGTCAGCCCCAGCATTTT. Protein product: CASSLLELGQPQHF.

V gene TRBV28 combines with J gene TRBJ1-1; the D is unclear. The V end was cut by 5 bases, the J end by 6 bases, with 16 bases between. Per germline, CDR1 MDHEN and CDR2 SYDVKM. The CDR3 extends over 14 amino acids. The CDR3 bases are TGTGCCAGCAGTCTCCCCGGGTACCGGCCTGAAGCTTTCTTT. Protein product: CASSLPGYRPEAFF.

In nucleotides, the CDR3 is TGTGCCAGCAGTCTAGGTTCGGCATCCACAGATACGCAGTATTTT. This translates into CASSLGSASTDTQYF. V is TRBV12-3 or TRBV12-4 and J is TRBJ2-3, with unresolved D. The CDR3 covers 15 residues. Trimming cost V 5 bases and J 2 bases, with 14 bases left between them.

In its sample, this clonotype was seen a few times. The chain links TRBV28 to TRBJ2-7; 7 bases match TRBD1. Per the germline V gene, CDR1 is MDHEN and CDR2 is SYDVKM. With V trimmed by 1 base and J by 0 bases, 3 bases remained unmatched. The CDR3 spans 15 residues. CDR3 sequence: CASSLLGQSSYEQYF. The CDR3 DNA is TGTGCCAGCAGTTTATTGGGACAGAGCTCCTACGAGCAGTACTTC.

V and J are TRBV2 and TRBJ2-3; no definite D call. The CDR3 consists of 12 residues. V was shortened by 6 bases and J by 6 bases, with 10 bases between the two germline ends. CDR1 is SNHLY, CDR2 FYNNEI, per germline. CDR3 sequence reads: CASRGGLDTQYF. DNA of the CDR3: TGTGCCAGCAGAGGCGGTTTGGATACGCAGTATTTT.

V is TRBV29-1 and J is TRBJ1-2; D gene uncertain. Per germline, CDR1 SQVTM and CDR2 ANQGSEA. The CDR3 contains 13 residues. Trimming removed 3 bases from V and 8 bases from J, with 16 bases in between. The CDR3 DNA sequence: TGCAGCGTTGAGGGCCAGCGGCCCCAGGGCTACACCTTC. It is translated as CSVEGQRPQGYTF.

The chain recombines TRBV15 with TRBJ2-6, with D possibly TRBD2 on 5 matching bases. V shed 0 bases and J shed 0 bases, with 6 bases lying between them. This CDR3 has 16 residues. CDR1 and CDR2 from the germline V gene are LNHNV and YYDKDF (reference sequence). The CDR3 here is CATSRDGSSGANVLTF. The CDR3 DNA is TGTGCCACCAGCAGAGATGGGAGCTCTGGGGCCAACGTCCTGACTTTC.

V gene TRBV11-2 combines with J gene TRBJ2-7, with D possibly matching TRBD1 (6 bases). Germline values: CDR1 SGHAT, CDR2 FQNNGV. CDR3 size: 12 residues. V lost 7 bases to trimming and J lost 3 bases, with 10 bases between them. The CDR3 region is CASNTDSYEQYF. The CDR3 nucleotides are TGTGCCAGCAACACGGACAGCTACGAGCAGTACTTC.

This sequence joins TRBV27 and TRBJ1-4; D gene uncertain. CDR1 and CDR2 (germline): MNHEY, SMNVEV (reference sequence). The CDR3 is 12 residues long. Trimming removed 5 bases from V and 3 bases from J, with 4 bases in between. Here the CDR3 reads CASSASNEKLFF. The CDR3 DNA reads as TGTGCCAGCAGTGCCTCTAATGAAAAACTGTTTTTT. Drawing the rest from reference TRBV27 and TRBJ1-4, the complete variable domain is EAQVTQNPRYLITVTGKKLTVTCSQNMNHEYMSWYRQDPGLGLRQIYYSMNVEVTDKGDVPEGYKVSRKEKRNFPLILESPSPNQTSLYFCASSASNEKLFFGSGTQLSVL.